This T cell receptor beta chain was found in a study of OX40 agonist ivuxolimab in advanced cancers. Turning to the study itself: Patients received ivuxolimab, an agonistic anti-OX40 (CD134) antibody. The diagnoses of dose-escalation patients were hepatocellular carcinoma, melanoma, renal cell or head and neck cancer. Cohort: around 79% men, mean age approximately 66, aged roughly 20 to 79. Regarding the study as a whole: Clonal expansion by week 6 occurred in CD4+ and CD8+ blood T cells (at 0.1 to 3.0 mg/kg).

The data were produced by immunoSEQ multiplex PCR, yet TCRdb's version contains in-frame clones alone and is incomplete. This sample has tens of thousands of clones, with roughly four fifths found just once. Losses at the gene ends were 4 bases for V and 0 bases for J; bases not matched to a gene: 6. Germline CDR1 reads MNHNS; CDR2 reads SASEGT. This CDR3 contains 15 residues. In regard to this clone: Antigen unknown.

This receptor was taken from an adult with an advanced solid tumor such as melanoma, head and neck, liver or kidney cancer. The chain combines TRBV6-1 with TRBJ2-7; 7 bases agree with TRBD1. The sequenced sample was CD4+ or CD8+ T cells sorted from blood, obtained in a trial of the OX40 agonist ivuxolimab. In DNA form, the CDR3 reads TGTGCCAGCAGTGTTGTGGGACAGACCTCCTACGAGCAGTACTTC. This translates into CASSVVGQTSYEQYF.